This T cell receptor (beta chain) was recorded in a study of fetal regulatory T cell absence and autoimmunity. V shed 7 bases and J 4 bases; nucleotides not matched to a gene: 7. Germline CDR1 and CDR2: MNHEY and SVGAGI. The CDR3 runs 14 residues. As for this clone: The antigen is undetermined.

This was a survey-level run. The repertoire was sequenced with immunoSEQ multiplex PCR; TCRdb's copy has only in-frame clones and lacks some. Of some 46,000 clones in the sample, just under 85% were seen once. Study-wide results and caveats: Oligoclonal TCR enrichment in pancreas over cord blood reached over 90-fold for some clones. The oligoclonal enrichment was interpreted as supporting antigen-driven pancreatic autoimmunity before birth in IPEX syndrome.

Material for sequencing was cord blood. The origin of this receptor is a newborn boy with IPEX syndrome. The chain links TRBV6-5 to TRBJ2-7; TRBD2 matches 10 bases. This chain's CDR3 is CASTLAGDGYEQYF. The CDR3 nucleotides read TGTGCCAGCACCCTAGCGGGGGACGGATACGAGCAGTACTTC.